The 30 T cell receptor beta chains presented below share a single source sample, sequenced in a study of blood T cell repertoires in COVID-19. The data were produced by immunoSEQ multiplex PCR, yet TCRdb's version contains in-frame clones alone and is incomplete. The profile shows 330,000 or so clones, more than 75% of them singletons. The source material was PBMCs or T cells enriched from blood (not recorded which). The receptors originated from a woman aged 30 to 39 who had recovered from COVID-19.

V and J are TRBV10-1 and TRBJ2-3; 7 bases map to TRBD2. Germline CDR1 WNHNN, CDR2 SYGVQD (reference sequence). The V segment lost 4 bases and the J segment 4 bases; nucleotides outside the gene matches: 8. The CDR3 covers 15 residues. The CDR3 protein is CASSGSGVEADTQYF. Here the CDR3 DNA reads TGCGCCAGCAGTGGGAGCGGGGTAGAGGCAGATACGCAGTATTTT.

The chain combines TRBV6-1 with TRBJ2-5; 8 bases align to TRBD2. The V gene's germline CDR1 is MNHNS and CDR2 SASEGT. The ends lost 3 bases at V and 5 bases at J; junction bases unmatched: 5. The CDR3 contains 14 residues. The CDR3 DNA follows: TGTGCCAGCAGTGAGGGGACTAGGGGTGAGACCCAGTACTTC. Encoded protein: CASSEGTRGETQYF.

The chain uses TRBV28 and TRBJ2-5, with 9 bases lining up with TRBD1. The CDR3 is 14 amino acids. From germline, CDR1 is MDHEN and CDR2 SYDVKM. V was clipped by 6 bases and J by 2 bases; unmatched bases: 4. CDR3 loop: CASSPQGAQETQYF. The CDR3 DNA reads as TGTGCCAGCAGCCCACAGGGGGCTCAAGAGACCCAGTACTTC.

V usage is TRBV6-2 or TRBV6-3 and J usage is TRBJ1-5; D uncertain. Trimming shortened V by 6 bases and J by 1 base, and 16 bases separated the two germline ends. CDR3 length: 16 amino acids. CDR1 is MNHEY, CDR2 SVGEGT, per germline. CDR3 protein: CASSLRRGLSNQPQHF. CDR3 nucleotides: TGTGCCAGCAGCCTTCGGCGGGGTTTGAGCAATCAGCCCCAGCATTTT.

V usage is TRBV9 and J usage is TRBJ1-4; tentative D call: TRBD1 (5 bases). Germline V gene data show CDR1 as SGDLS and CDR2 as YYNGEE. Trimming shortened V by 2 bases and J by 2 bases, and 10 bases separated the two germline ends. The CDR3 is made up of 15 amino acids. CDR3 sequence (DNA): TGTGCCAGCAGCGTTTTGGGGGGGACTAATGAAAAACTGTTTTTT. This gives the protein CASSVLGGTNEKLFF.

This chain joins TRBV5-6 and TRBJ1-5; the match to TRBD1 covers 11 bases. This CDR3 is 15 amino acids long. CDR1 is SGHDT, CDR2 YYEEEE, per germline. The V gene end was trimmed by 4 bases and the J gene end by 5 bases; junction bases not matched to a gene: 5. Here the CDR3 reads CASSLDRGLDQPQHF. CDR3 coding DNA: TGTGCCAGCAGCCTGGACAGGGGGCTCGATCAGCCCCAGCATTTT. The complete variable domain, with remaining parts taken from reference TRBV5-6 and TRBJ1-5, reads DAGVTQSPTHLIKTRGQQVTLRCSPKSGHDTVSWYQQALGQGPQFIFQYYEEEERQRGNFPDRFSGHQFPNYSSELNVNALLLGDSALYLCASSLDRGLDQPQHFGDGTRLSIL.

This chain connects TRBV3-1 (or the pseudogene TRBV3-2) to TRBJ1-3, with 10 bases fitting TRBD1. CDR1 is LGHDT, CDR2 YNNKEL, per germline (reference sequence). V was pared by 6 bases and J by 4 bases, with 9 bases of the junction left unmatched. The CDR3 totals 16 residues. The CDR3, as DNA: TGTGCCAGCAGTCCCTGGGACAGGGGCTCCGGAAACACCATATATTTT. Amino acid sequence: CASSPWDRGSGNTIYF.

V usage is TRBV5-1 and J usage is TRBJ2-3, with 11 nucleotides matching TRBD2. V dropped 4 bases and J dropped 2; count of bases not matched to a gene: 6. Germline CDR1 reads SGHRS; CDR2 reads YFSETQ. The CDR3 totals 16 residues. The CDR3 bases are TGCGCCAGCAGCCCACCGACTAGCGGGGACACAGATACGCAGTATTTT. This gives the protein CASSPPTSGDTDTQYF.

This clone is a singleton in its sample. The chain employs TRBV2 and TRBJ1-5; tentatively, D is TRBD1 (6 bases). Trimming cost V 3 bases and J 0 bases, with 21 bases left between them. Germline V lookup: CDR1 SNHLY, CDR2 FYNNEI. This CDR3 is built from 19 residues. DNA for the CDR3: TGTGCCAGCAGTGAGTGGGCAGGGGACGGCCTTTATAGCAATCAGCCCCAGCATTTT. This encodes CASSEWAGDGLYSNQPQHF.

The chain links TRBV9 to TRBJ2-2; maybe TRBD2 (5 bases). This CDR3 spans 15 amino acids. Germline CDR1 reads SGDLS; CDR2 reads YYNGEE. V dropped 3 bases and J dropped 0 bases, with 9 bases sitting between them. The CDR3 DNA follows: TGTGCCAGCAGCGCGAGCGGCCCGAACACCGGGGAGCTGTTTTTT. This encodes CASSASGPNTGELFF.

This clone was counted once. Here the CDR3 reads CASSQDGGQRPQHF. The CDR3 nucleotides are TGCGCCAGCAGCCAAGACGGGGGGCAACGGCCCCAGCATTTT. This chain uses TRBV4-1 with TRBJ1-5; the D gene is possibly TRBD1 (6 bases). The V end was cut by 0 bases, the J end by 9 bases, with 12 bases between. The CDR3 is 14 amino acids. CDR1 is MGHRA and CDR2 is YSYEKL in the germline V gene.

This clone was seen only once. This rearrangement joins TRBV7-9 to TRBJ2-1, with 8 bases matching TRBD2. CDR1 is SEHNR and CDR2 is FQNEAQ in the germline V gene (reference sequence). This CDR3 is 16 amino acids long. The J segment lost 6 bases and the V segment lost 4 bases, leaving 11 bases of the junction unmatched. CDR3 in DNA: TGTGCCAGCAGCTCGGCGGGGGGCTCTGGACCCAATGAGCAGTTCTTC. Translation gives CASSSAGGSGPNEQFF.

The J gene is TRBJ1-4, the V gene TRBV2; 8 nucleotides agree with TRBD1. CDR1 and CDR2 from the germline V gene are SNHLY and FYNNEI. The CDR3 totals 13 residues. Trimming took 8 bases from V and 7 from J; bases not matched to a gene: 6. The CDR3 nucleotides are TGTGCCAGCTCCCTCGACAGGGGTGAAAAACTGTTTTTT. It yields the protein CASSLDRGEKLFF.

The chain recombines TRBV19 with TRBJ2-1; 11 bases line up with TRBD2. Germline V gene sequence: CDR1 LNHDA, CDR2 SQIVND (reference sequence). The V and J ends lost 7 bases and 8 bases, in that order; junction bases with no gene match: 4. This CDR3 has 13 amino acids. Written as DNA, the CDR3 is TGTGCCAGTACTAGCGGGGGGATGTATGAGCAGTTCTTC. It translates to CASTSGGMYEQFF.

As DNA, the CDR3 is TGTGCCAGCAGCTATGAGCGGGGGGGCCAAGATACGCAGTATTTT. Its translation is CASSYERGGQDTQYF. The chain couples TRBV3-1 (or the pseudogene TRBV3-2) to TRBJ2-3, with 10 bases identical to TRBD2. The CDR3 extends over 15 amino acids. The germline V gene encodes CDR1 LGHDT and CDR2 YNNKEL (reference sequence). J gave up 5 bases and V 5 bases, and 7 bases lay outside the gene matches.

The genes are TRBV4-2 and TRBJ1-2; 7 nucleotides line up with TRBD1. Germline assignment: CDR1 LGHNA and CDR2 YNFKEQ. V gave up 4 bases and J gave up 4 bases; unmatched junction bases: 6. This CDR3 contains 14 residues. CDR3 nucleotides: TGTGCCAGCAGCCCACCCGGGACAGTCTATGGCTACACCTTC. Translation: CASSPPGTVYGYTF.

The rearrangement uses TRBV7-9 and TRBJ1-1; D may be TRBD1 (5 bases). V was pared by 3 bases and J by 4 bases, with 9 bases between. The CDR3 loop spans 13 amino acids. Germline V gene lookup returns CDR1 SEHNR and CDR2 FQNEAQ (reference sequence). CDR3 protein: CASSFTGPTEAFF. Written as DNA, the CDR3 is TGTGCCAGCAGCTTCACAGGACCCACTGAAGCTTTCTTT.

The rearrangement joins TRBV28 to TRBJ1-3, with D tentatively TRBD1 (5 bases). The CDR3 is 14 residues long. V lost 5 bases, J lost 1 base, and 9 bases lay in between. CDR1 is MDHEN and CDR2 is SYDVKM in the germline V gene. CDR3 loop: CASSAGGSGNTIYF. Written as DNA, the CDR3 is TGTGCCAGCAGTGCCGGGGGGTCTGGAAACACCATATATTTT.

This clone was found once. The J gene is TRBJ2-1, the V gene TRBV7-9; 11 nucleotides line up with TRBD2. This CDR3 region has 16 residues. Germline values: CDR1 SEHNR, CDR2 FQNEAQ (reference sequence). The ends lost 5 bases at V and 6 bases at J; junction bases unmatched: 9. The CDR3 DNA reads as TGTGCCAGCAGCCCTTTTACTAGCGGGGGCTTCAATGAGCAGTTCTTC. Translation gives CASSPFTSGGFNEQFF.

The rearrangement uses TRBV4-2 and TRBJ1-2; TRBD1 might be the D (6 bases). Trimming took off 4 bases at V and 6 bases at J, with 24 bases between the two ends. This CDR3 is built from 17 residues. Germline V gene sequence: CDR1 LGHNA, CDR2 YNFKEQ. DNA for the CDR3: TGTGCCAGCAGCCCTGGAACAGGGAGAAAGGTAGAGGATGGCTACACCTTC. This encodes CASSPGTGRKVEDGYTF.

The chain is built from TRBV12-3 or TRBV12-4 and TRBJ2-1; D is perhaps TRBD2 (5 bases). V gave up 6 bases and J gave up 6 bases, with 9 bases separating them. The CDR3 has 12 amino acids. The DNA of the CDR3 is TGTGCCAGCAGGGGAGCTACCAATGAGCAGTTCTTC. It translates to CASRGATNEQFF.

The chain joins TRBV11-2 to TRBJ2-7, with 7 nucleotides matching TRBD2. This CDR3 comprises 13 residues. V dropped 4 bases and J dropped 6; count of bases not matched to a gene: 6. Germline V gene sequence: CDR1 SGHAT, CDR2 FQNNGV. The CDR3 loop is CASSSDPSGEQYF. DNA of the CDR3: TGTGCCAGCAGCTCAGACCCTAGCGGCGAGCAGTACTTC.

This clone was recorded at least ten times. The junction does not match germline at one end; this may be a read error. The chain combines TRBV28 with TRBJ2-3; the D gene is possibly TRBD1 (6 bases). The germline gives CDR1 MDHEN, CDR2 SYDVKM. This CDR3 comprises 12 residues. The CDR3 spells CASSSPGHRTNF. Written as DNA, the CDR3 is TGTGCCAGCAGTTCGCCGGGACACAGGACGAATTTT.

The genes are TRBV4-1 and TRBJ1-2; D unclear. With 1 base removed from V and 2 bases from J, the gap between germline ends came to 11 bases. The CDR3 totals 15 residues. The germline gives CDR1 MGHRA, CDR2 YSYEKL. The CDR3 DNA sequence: TGCGCCAGCAGCCAAGCCCCGGGGTCGAACTATGGCTACACCTTC. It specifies CASSQAPGSNYGYTF.

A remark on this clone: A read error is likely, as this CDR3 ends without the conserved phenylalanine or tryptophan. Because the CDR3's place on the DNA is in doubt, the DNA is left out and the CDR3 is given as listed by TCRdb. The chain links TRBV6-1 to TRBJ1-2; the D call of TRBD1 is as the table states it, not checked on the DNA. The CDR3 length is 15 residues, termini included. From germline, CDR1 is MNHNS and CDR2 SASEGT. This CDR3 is CASSEVRTGGAEGAY.

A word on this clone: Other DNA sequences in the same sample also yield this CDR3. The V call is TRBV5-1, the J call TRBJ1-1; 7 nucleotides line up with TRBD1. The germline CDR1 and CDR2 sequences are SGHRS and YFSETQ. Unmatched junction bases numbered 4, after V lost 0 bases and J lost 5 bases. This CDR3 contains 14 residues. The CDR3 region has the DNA TGCGCCAGCAGCTTGGGGACAGGTTCAACTGAAGCTTTCTTT. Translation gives CASSLGTGSTEAFF.

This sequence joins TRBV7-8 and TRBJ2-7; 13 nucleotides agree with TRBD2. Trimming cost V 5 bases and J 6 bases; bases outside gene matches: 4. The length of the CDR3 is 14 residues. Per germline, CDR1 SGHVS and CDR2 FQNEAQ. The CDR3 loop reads CASSPRLAGGEQYF. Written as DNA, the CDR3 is TGTGCCAGCAGCCCTCGACTAGCGGGAGGCGAGCAGTACTTC.

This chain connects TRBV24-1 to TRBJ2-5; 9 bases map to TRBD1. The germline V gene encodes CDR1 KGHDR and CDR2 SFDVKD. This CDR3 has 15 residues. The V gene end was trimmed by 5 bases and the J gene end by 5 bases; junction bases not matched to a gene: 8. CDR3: CATSARTGGSETQYF. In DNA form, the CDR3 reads TGTGCCACCAGTGCACGCACAGGGGGCTCGGAGACCCAGTACTTC.

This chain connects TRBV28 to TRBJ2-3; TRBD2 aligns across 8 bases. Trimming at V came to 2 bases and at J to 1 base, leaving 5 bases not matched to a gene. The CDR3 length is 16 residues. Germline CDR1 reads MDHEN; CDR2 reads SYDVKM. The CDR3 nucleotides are TGTGCCAGCAGTTTAGTAGCGGGACGACGCACAGATACGCAGTATTTT. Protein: CASSLVAGRRTDTQYF.

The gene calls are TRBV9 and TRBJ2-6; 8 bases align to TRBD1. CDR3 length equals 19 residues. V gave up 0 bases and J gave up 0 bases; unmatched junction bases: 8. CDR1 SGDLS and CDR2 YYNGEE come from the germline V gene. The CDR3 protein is CASSVVGTGETSGANVLTF. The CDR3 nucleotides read TGTGCCAGCAGCGTAGTGGGGACAGGCGAAACCTCTGGGGCCAACGTCCTGACTTTC.